This T cell receptor beta chain comes out of a study of regulatory T cells in long-lasting Graves disease. Trimming took off 3 bases at V and 2 bases at J, with 17 bases between the two ends. CDR3 length: 17 amino acids. Germline CDR1 is LNHDA and CDR2 is SQIVND (reference sequence). Time point reported: newly diagnosed GD, antithyroid drugs for less than 3 months. The TCR library was prepared using RNA isolated from PBMCs. Arm-PCR of CDR3 regions and iRepertoire HTBI primers were the basis on which TCR beta libraries were built. Using its own MiXCR run on the multiplex PCR reads, TCRdb lists one record per CDR3 protein. The sample consists of roughly 250,000 distinct CDR3 sequences, more than 15% of them appearing once. In addition, the sample was reused for a study of T cells in Graves' hyperthyroidism and ophthalmopathy.

This material consisted of peripheral blood mononuclear cells (PBMCs), taken at new diagnosis, from a patient treated with antithyroid drugs. This chain connects TRBV19 to TRBJ1-3; possible D gene TRBD1, 5 bases. This TCR came from a woman in her 30s with Graves disease. The CDR3 DNA is TGTGCCAGTAGTATGTTGGGGACCCCGAGGACTGGAAACACCATATATTTT. This gives the protein CASSMLGTPRTGNTIYF. The full variable domain, rest sourced from reference TRBV19 and TRBJ1-3, is DGGITQSPKYLFRKEGQNVTLSCEQNLNHDAMYWYRQDPGQGLRLIYYSQIVNDFQKGDIAEGYSVSREKKESFPLTVTSAQKNPTAFYLCASSMLGTPRTGNTIYFGEGSWLTVV.